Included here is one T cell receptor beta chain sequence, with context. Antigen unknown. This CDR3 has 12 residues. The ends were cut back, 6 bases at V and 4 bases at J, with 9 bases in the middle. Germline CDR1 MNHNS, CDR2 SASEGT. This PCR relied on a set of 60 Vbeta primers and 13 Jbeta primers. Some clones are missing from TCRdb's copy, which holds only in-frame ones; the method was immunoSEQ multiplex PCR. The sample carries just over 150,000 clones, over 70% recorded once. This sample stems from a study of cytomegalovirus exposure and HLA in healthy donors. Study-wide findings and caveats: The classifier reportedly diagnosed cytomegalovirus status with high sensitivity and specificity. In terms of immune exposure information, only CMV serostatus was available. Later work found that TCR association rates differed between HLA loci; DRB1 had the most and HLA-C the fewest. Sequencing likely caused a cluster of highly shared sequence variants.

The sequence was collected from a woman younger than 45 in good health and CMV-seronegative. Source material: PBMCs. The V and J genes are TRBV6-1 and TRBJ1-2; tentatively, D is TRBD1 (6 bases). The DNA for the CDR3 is TGTGCCAGCAGACCGACAGGCTATGGCTACACCTTC. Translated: CASRPTGYGYTF.